A single count supports the clone carrying this TCR beta chain. Looked up from germline, CDR1 is SGHDN and CDR2 is FVKESK. The ends were cut back, 0 bases at V and 7 bases at J, with 6 bases in the middle. This CDR3 has 12 amino acids. The sample is drawn from a study of CD8 T cells in Susac syndrome. Reverse transcription of roughly 0.5 to 1 ug RNA was carried out with random hexamers. MiXCR, applied by TCRdb to the immunoSEQ multiplex PCR reads, yields one record per CDR3 protein. Among some 260,000 distinct CDR3 sequences listed, 70% to 90% were seen once. This chain joins TRBV14 and TRBJ1-1; no reliable D call. This TCR derives from a human donor with multiple sclerosis. The sequencing sample was made of CD8+ T cells from PBMCs. The CDR3 is CASSQELGEAFF. As DNA, the CDR3 is TGTGCCAGCAGCCAAGAGCTGGGTGAAGCTTTCTTT.